The T cell receptor beta chain described here comes from a study of identical twins. CDR3 length: 16 residues. Germline V gene data show CDR1 as LNHDA and CDR2 as SQIVND (reference sequence). V gave up 3 bases and J gave up 1 base, with 14 bases separating them. This clonotype was counted between two and nine times. TCRdb reprocessed the 5' RACE reads with MiXCR, giving one entry per CDR3 protein. The table includes around 570,000 distinct CDR3 sequences, more than 9% detected once. This same sample was also part of a study on yellow fever vaccine responses in identical twins.

The sequenced sample consisted of PBMCs. The chain employs TRBV19 and TRBJ2-3, with D possibly TRBD2 on 6 matching bases. The sequence derives from a woman aged 18-29 years in good health. The CDR3 is CASSMALGGGTDTQYF. CDR3 in DNA: TGTGCCAGTAGTATGGCCTTGGGCGGGGGCACAGATACGCAGTATTTT. Full variable domain (outside the CDR3, taken from reference TRBV19 and TRBJ2-3): DGGITQSPKYLFRKEGQNVTLSCEQNLNHDAMYWYRQDPGQGLRLIYYSQIVNDFQKGDIAEGYSVSREKKESFPLTVTSAQKNPTAFYLCASSMALGGGTDTQYFGPGTRLTVL.